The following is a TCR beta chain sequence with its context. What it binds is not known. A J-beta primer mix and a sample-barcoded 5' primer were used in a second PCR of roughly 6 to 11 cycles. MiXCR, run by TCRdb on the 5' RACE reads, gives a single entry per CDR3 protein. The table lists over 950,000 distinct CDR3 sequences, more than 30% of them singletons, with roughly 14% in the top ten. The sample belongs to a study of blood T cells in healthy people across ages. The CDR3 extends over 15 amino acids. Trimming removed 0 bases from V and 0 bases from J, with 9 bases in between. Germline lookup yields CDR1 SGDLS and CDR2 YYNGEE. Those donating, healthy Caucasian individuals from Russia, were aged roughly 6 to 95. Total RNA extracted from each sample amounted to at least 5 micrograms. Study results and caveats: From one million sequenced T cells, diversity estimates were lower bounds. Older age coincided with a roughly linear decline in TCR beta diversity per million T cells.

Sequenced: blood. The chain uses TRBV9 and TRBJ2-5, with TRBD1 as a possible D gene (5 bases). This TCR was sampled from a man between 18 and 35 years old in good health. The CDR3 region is CASSVGQGHQETQYF. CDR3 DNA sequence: TGTGCCAGCAGCGTAGGCCAGGGTCACCAAGAGACCCAGTACTTC.